A selection of T cell receptor beta chains follows, all from one sample in a study of blood T cells in healthy people across ages. TCRdb re-called the 5' RACE reads through MiXCR, storing one row per CDR3 protein. The data show around 990,000 distinct CDR3 sequences, roughly 24% seen once. The sample was also linked to a second study, of T cells of mothers and their children.

Sequencing was carried out using blood. These receptors came from a girl aged 2 to 10 in good health. Both conserved end residues are trimmed from each CDR3. The D gene is left open where the match is weak.

TRBV6-5	TRBD1	TRBJ1-2	ASSPSRTGTYGYT
TRBV24-1	-	TRBJ2-4	ATGDGNIQY
TRBV7-8	-	TRBJ2-3	ASSFIAWGGTDTQY
TRBV7-6	-	TRBJ2-3	ASTGTWEY
TRBV5-1	-	TRBJ1-4	ASSLALGAPEKLF
TRBV6-1	TRBD1	TRBJ2-2	ASSGLAPGQGITGELF
TRBV5-1	-	TRBJ2-3	ASSRTGKDTQY
TRBV7-9	TRBD2	TRBJ2-3	ASSLSASGAGDTQY
TRBV6-2/TRBV6-3	TRBD1	TRBJ1-1	ASGQGGEAF
TRBV1	-	TRBJ2-2	TSRHRASGENTGELF
TRBV3-1	-	TRBJ1-6	ASSHQNSPLH
TRBV2	TRBD1	TRBJ2-7	ASSTDTGANEQY
TRBV3-1	-	-	ASSQVGWGNEQF
TRBV20-1	-	TRBJ2-1	SASGDGGRSYNEQF
TRBV10-3	TRBD1	TRBJ1-6	AIALGGQGDNSPLH
TRBV20-1	-	TRBJ2-7	SAGPETYEQY
TRBV7-6	TRBD2	TRBJ2-3	ASSPVGGYSDTQY
TRBV29-1	-	TRBJ1-2	SVEVVNYGYT
TRBV12-3/TRBV12-4	TRBD2	TRBJ2-1	ASSFLRLAGTLTEQF
TRBV29-1	-	TRBJ1-1	SAILGTEAF